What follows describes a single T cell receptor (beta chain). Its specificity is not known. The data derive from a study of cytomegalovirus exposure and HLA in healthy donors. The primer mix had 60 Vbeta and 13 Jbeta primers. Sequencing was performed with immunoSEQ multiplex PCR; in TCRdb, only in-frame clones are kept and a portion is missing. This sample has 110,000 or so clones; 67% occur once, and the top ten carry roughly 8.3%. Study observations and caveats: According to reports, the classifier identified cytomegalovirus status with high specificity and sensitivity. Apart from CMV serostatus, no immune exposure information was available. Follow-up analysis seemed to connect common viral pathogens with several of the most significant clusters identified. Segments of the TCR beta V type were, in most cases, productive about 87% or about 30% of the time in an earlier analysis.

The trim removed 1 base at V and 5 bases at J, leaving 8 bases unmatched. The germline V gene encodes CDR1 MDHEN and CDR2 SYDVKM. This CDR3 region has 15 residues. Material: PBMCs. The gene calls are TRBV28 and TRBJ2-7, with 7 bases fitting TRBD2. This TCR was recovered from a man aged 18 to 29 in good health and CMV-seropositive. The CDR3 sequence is CASSLFMRGSDEQYF. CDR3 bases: TGTGCCAGCAGTTTATTTATGCGGGGGAGCGACGAGCAGTACTTC.